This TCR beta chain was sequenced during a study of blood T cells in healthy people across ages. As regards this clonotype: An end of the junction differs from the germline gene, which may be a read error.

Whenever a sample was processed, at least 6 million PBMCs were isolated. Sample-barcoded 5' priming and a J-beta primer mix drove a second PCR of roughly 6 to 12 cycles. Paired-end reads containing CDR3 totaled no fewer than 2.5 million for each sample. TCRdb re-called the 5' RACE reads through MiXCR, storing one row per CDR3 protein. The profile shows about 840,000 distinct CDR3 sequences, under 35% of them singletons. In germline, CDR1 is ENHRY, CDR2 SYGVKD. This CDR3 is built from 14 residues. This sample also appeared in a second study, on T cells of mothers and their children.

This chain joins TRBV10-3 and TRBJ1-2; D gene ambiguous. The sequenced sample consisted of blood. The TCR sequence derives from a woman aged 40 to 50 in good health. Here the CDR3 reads CAVSAGSRDYGYTF. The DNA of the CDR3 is TGTGCCGTCAGCGCCGGGAGCCGCGACTATGGCTACACCTTC.